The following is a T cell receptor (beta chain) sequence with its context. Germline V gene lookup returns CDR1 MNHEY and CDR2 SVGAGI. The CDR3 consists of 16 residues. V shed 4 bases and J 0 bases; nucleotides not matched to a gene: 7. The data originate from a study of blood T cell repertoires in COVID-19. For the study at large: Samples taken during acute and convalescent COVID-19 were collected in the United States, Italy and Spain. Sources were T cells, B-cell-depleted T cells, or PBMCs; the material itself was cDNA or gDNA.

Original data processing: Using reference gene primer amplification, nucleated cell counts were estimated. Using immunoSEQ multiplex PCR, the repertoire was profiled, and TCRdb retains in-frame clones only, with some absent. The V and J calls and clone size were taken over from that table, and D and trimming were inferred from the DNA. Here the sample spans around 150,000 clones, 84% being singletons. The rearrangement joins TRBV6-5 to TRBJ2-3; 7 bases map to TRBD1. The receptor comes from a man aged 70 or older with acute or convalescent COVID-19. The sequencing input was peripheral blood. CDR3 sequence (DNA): TGTGCCAGCAGTTCGGGACAGCGCGCTAGCACAGATACGCAGTATTTT. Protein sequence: CASSSGQRASTDTQYF.